This TCR beta chain was sequenced for a study of blood T cell repertoires in COVID-19. Background on the study: Samples taken during acute and convalescent COVID-19 were collected in the United States, Italy and Spain. Sample material is recorded as cDNA or gDNA derived from T cells, B-cell-depleted T cells, or PBMCs.

Per the study methods: Reference gene primer amplification yielded estimated nucleated cell counts. Sequencing used immunoSEQ multiplex PCR; TCRdb keeps in-frame clones, though not all of them. The D gene and trimming were derived from the DNA, and the V and J assignments and clone size from that table. The sample has a few hundred thousand clones; more than 80% are singletons. V lost 0 bases to trimming and J lost 0 bases; unmatched junction nucleotides: 9. This CDR3 is built from 19 residues. In germline, CDR1 is SGHDN, CDR2 FVKESK. The specimen was peripheral blood. The TCR originated in an elderly woman with acute or convalescent COVID-19. V is TRBV14 and J is TRBJ2-2; 8 bases are a match to TRBD2. The CDR3 is CASSQDWTGGFANTGELFF. In DNA form, the CDR3 reads TGTGCCAGCAGCCAAGATTGGACGGGAGGGTTCGCGAACACCGGGGAGCTGTTTTTT. The whole variable domain, filled in from reference TRBV14 and TRBJ2-2, reads EAGVTQFPSHSVIEKGQTVTLRCDPISGHDNLYWYRRVMGKEIKFLLHFVKESKQDESGMPNNRFLAERTGGTYSTLKVQPAELEDSGVYFCASSQDWTGGFANTGELFFGEGSRLTVL.